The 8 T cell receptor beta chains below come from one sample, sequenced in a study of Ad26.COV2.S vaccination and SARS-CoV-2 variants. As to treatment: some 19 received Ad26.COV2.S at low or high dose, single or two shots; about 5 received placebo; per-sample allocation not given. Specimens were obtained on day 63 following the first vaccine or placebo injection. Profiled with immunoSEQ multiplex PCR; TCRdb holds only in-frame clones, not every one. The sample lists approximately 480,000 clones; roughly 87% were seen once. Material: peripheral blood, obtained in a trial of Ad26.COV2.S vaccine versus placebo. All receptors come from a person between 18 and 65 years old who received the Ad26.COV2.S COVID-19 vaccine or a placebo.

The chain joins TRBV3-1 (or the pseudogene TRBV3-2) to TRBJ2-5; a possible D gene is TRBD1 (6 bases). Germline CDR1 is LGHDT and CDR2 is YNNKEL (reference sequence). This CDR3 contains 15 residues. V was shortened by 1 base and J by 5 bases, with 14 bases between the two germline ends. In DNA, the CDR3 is TGTGCCAGCAGCCAAGGCAAGGGGGAGACTGAGACCCAGTACTTC. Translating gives CASSQGKGETETQYF.

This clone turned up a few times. Written as DNA, the CDR3 is TGCGCCAGCAGCTTAAGTTTAGGACGAAGACAATACGAGCAGTACTTC. Protein product: CASSLSLGRRQYEQYF. V is TRBV5-1 and J is TRBJ2-7; the D is unclear. Germline V gives CDR1 SGHRS, CDR2 YFSETQ. The CDR3 is made up of 16 amino acids. V was trimmed by 2 bases and J by 4 bases, leaving 19 bases between them. The full variable domain, with the rest looked up from reference TRBV5-1 and TRBJ2-7, is KAGVTQTPRYLIKTRGQQVTLSCSPISGHRSVSWYQQTPGQGLQFLFEYFSETQRNKGNFPGRFSGRQFSNSRSEMNVSTLELGDSALYLCASSLSLGRRQYEQYFGPGTRLTVT.

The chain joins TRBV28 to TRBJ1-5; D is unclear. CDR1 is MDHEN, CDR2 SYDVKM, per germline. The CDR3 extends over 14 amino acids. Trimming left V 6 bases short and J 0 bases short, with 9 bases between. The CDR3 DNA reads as TGTGCCAGCAGCCGGATGAATAGCAATCAGCCCCAGCATTTT. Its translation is CASSRMNSNQPQHF.

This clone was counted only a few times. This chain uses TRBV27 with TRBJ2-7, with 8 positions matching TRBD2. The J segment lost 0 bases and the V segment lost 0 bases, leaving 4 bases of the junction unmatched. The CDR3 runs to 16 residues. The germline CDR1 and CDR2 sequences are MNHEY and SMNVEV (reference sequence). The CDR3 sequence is CASSLSAGASSYEQYF. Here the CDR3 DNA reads TGTGCCAGCAGTTTATCAGCGGGAGCCAGCTCCTACGAGCAGTACTTC.

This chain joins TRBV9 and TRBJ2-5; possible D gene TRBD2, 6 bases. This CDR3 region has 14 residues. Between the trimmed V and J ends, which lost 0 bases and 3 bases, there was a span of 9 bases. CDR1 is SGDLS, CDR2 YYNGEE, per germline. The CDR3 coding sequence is TGTGCCAGCAGCGTAGGACTAGGGGAAGAGACCCAGTACTTC. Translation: CASSVGLGEETQYF.

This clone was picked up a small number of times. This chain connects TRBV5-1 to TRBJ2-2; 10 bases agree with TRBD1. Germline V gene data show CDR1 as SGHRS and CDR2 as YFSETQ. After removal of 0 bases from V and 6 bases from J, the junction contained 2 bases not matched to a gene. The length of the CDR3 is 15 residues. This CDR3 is CASSLGGTGAGELFF. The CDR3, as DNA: TGCGCCAGCAGCTTGGGCGGGACAGGGGCCGGGGAGCTGTTTTTT.

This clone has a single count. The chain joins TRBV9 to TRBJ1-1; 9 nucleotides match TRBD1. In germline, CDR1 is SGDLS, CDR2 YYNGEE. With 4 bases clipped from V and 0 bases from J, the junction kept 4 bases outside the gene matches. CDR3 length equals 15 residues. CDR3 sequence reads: CASSIQGAVNTEAFF. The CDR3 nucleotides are TGTGCCAGCAGCATACAGGGGGCGGTGAACACTGAAGCTTTCTTT.

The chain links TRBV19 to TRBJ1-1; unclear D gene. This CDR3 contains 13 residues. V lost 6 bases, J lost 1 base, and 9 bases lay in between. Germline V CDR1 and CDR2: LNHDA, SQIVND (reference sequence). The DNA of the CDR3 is TGTGCCAGTAGCGATACAGCGAACACTGAAGCTTTCTTT. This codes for CASSDTANTEAFF.